This T cell receptor (beta chain) appears in the sequencing data of a study of shared clonotypes between healthy human individuals. Across the study: There were three CD4 naive, three CD4 memory, two CD8 naive and one CD8 memory plates per donor.

Profiling relied on immunoSEQ multiplex PCR, and the TCRdb table lists in-frame clones only, not all of them. Here the sample spans around 1,900,000 clones, 85% to 95% being singletons. CD45RO negativity and positive selection for CCR7 defined naive CD8 cells, a population that excluded terminally differentiated effector memory CD45RA+ cells. The source material was naive CD8+ T cells from PBMCs. The sequence was collected from a man in his late teens or twenties in good health. Some clones in this sample may be carry-over from other donors' samples.

The CDR3 coding sequence is TGTGCCAGCAGTGCGGGACATCCGTTCAATCAGCCCCAGCATTTT. This sequence encodes CASSAGHPFNQPQHF. The chain recombines TRBV6-1 with TRBJ1-5; a possible D gene is TRBD1 (6 bases). The CDR3 runs 15 residues. The V end lost 4 bases, the J end lost 3 bases, and 13 bases lay between the germline ends. Per the germline V gene, CDR1 is MNHNS and CDR2 is SASEGT.